This T cell receptor (beta chain) came from a study of blood T cell repertoires in COVID-19. As for the study in general: Donors in the United States, Italy and Spain gave samples during acute or convalescent COVID-19.

In the source study's methods: The authors estimated nucleated cell counts from reference gene primer amplification. This table comes from immunoSEQ multiplex PCR, and its TCRdb copy is limited to in-frame clones, with some not included. Clone size and the V and J calls come from that table; the DNA yielded D and trimming. This table has around 93,000 clones, 87% appearing once. With 5 bases clipped from V and 3 bases from J, the junction kept 8 bases outside the gene matches. Germline V gene lookup returns CDR1 SGHVS and CDR2 FQNEAQ. The CDR3 loop spans 16 amino acids. The source of this sequence is a human donor in a cohort sampled during active COVID-19. The rearrangement links TRBV7-8 to TRBJ2-1; the match to TRBD2 covers 9 bases. Source material: peripheral blood. The CDR3 protein is CASSIGSGRFYNEQFF. CDR3 in DNA: TGTGCCAGCAGCATAGGCAGCGGGAGGTTCTACAATGAGCAGTTCTTC.